What follows are 25 T cell receptor beta chains derived from one specimen sequenced in a study of T cells expressing NK-cell markers. TCRdb processed the 5' RACE reads again and assigns one entry to each CDR3 protein, with no DNA. The sample includes roughly 160,000 distinct CDR3 sequences. The material sequenced was blood T cells: a sorted CD56 or NKG2C T cell subset, CD4+ or CD8+ T cells, or bulk PBMC T cells (not recorded which). The receptors come from a man aged 18-75 years in good health.

The V call is TRBV4-1, the J call TRBJ1-5; TCRdb gives TRBD1 as the D gene, but with no DNA this cannot be confirmed. The CDR3 has 14 residues. Germline loops: CDR1 MGHRA, CDR2 YSYEKL. The CDR3 region is CASSQESGYQPQHF.

J is TRBJ1-5 and V is TRBV6-1; the TCRdb D gene call, TRBD1, has no DNA to confirm it. The CDR3 has 15 amino acids. Looked up from germline, CDR1 is MNHNS and CDR2 is SASEGT. The CDR3 region is CASRTDRVRDQPQHF.

V gene TRBV12-3 or TRBV12-4 combines with J gene TRBJ1-4. This CDR3 contains 16 residues. This CDR3 reads CASSSASPATNEKLFF.

The J gene is TRBJ2-5, the V gene TRBV15; as DNA is missing, the TRBD1 call by TCRdb cannot be tested. Germline V lookup: CDR1 LNHNV, CDR2 YYDKDF (reference sequence). This CDR3 region has 17 residues. The CDR3: CATSRDGQGAPQETQYF.

The chain has TRBV25-1 and TRBJ1-1. CDR3 length equals 13 residues. Germline V gene sequence: CDR1 MGHDK, CDR2 SYGVNS. CDR3 residues: CASSMGRATEAFF.

V usage is TRBV7-9 and J usage is TRBJ1-3; with no DNA, the TCRdb D assignment of TRBD1 cannot be verified. The CDR3 totals 14 residues. Germline V gives CDR1 SEHNR, CDR2 FQNEAQ (reference sequence). CDR3: CVSSPGHNGNTIYF.

CDR3 residues: CASRDGQVNQPQHF. The chain has TRBV27 and TRBJ1-5; TCRdb gives TRBD1 as the D gene, but with no DNA this cannot be confirmed. Per germline, CDR1 MNHEY and CDR2 SMNVEV (reference sequence). The CDR3 contains 14 residues.

The gene calls are TRBV5-6 and TRBJ1-5. From germline, CDR1 is SGHDT and CDR2 YYEEEE. This CDR3 spans 13 amino acids. This chain's CDR3 is CASSFGSRQPQHF.

J is TRBJ1-5 and V is TRBV4-1; TCRdb lists TRBD1, though no DNA is available to test this call. The CDR3 runs to 15 residues. The V gene's germline CDR1 is MGHRA and CDR2 YSYEKL. CDR3 region: CASSQEQGSGQPQHF.

The chain uses TRBV6-4 and TRBJ2-1; no DNA is available, so the TRBD2 call from TCRdb remains unchecked. The CDR3 extends over 16 amino acids. In germline, CDR1 is MRHNA, CDR2 SNTAGT. CDR3 sequence reads: CASSESDSGGVDEQFF.

The V gene is TRBV7-2, the J gene TRBJ2-1; the D call from TCRdb, TRBD2, cannot be confirmed without DNA. This CDR3 has 13 amino acids. CDR1 is SGHTA, CDR2 FQGNSA, per germline. CDR3 amino acids: CASSPGLAYEQFF.

The chain links TRBV20-1 to TRBJ2-1; TCRdb designates TRBD1, a call that cannot be tested without DNA. CDR1 is DFQATT and CDR2 is SNEGSKA in the germline V gene (reference sequence). The CDR3 spans 14 residues. CDR3: CSARFQGDYNEQFF.

The chain carries TRBV7-8 and TRBJ1-2. Germline CDR1 SGHVS, CDR2 FQNEAQ. The CDR3 spans 12 residues. This CDR3 is CASSPNLYGYTF.

The V call is TRBV20-1, the J call TRBJ2-1; with no DNA, the TCRdb D assignment of TRBD1 cannot be verified. Per germline, CDR1 DFQATT and CDR2 SNEGSKA (reference sequence). The CDR3 contains 13 residues. The CDR3 reads CSADGQGYNEQFF.

This sequence joins TRBV2 and TRBJ2-5; TCRdb names TRBD1, which stays unverified in the absence of DNA. Germline CDR1 reads SNHLY; CDR2 reads FYNNEI. The CDR3 sequence is 17 residues long. Here the CDR3 reads CASNNPGQGAFGETQYF. Together with reference TRBV2 and TRBJ2-5, the CDR3 gives the full variable domain: EPEVTQTPSHQVTQMGQEVILRCVPISNHLYFYWYRQILGQKVEFLVSFYNNEISEKSEIFDDQFSVERPDGSNFTLKIRSTKLEDSAMYFCASNNPGQGAFGETQYFGPGTRLLVL.

This rearrangement joins TRBV7-9 to TRBJ1-2. The CDR3 is 19 amino acids. Germline V CDR1 and CDR2: SEHNR, FQNEAQ (reference sequence). CDR3 amino acids: CASSSLFWGRFNYNYGYTF.

CDR3 in amino acids: CASTIAFSGGETQYF. The chain recombines TRBV7-8 with TRBJ2-5; as DNA is missing, the TRBD2 call by TCRdb cannot be tested. Germline CDR1 reads SGHVS; CDR2 reads FQNEAQ. The CDR3 runs 15 residues.

The chain carries TRBV23-1 and TRBJ2-7; TCRdb gives TRBD1 as the D gene, but with no DNA this cannot be confirmed. TRBV23-1 is flagged as an ORF with uncertain function. The CDR3 is made up of 16 amino acids. CDR3 amino acids: CASGGYSGTGRDEQYF.

The chain employs TRBV7-9 and TRBJ1-1. Looked up from germline, CDR1 is SEHNR and CDR2 is FQNEAQ (reference sequence). The CDR3 is 15 residues long. CDR3 in amino acids: CASSSQSYNLHEAFF.

This sequence joins TRBV12-3 or TRBV12-4 and TRBJ1-1. CDR3 length: 12 residues. CDR3: CASRGLNTEAFF.

The rearrangement uses TRBV5-4 and TRBJ2-1. Per germline, CDR1 SGHNT and CDR2 YYREEE (reference sequence). The CDR3 loop spans 14 amino acids. CDR3 sequence: CASSLAQGGNEQFF. Variable domain in full (rest from reference TRBV5-4 and TRBJ2-1): ETGVTQSPTHLIKTRGQQVTLRCSSQSGHNTVSWYQQALGQGPQFIFQYYREEENGRGNFPPRFSGLQFPNYSSELNVNALELDDSALYLCASSLAQGGNEQFFGPGTRLTVL.

The chain recombines TRBV29-1 with TRBJ2-5; the D call of TRBD1 rests on TCRdb alone, since no DNA is present to check it. CDR1 is SQVTM, CDR2 ANQGSEA, per germline. The CDR3 extends over 14 amino acids. CDR3 loop: CSVEWSGRQETQYF.

The chain combines TRBV20-1 with TRBJ2-5; TCRdb lists TRBD1, though no DNA is available to test this call. Germline CDR1 is DFQATT and CDR2 is SNEGSKA (reference sequence). The CDR3 is 13 residues long. CDR3 sequence reads: CSAEQDFGETQYF.

The chain has TRBV27 and TRBJ1-6; TCRdb names TRBD1, which stays unverified in the absence of DNA. CDR1 and CDR2 (germline): MNHEY, SMNVEV (reference sequence). CDR3 length: 15 amino acids. The CDR3 protein is CASSPSRGPGSPLHF.

The chain has TRBV7-9 and TRBJ2-7; no DNA is available, so the TRBD2 call from TCRdb remains unchecked. The CDR3 has 14 residues. CDR1 is SEHNR and CDR2 is FQNEAQ in the germline V gene (reference sequence). This chain's CDR3 is CASNPPMDPYEQYF.